This paragraph reports one TCR beta chain. Its antigen is unknown. The data stem from a study of OX40 agonist ivuxolimab in advanced cancers. Study-level background: Dose-escalation cases comprised hepatocellular carcinoma, melanoma, renal cell or head and neck cancer.

Regarding the study as a whole: On average, CD8+ T cells showed a greater number of expanded clones than CD4+.

Clones were sequenced by immunoSEQ multiplex PCR, and TCRdb holds only the in-frame ones, with some missing. The table lists 20,000 to 30,000 clones, approximately 91% of them singletons. This CDR3 contains 14 residues. CDR1 is LNHDA, CDR2 SQIVND, per germline (reference sequence). The ends lost 5 bases at V and 7 bases at J; junction bases unmatched: 10. The chain is built from TRBV19 and TRBJ2-7, with 8 bases fitting TRBD1. This specimen was CD4+ or CD8+ T cells sorted from blood, taken in a trial of the OX40 agonist ivuxolimab. This TCR was sampled from an adult with an advanced solid tumor such as melanoma, head and neck, liver or kidney cancer. CDR3 DNA sequence: TGTGCCAGTAGTCTCCAGGGGGCGCATGGGGAGCAGTACTTC. It encodes CASSLQGAHGEQYF. The entire variable domain, with the rest obtained from reference TRBV19 and TRBJ2-7, is as follows: DGGITQSPKYLFRKEGQNVTLSCEQNLNHDAMYWYRQDPGQGLRLIYYSQIVNDFQKGDIAEGYSVSREKKESFPLTVTSAQKNPTAFYLCASSLQGAHGEQYFGPGTRLTVT.